The 16 T cell receptor beta chains below were found in one sample sequenced in a study of shared clonotypes between healthy human individuals. Assay used: immunoSEQ multiplex PCR; TCRdb lists only in-frame clones, some missing. There are 850,000 to 1,200,000 clones in the sample; about 75% occur only once, and roughly 1.4% lies in the top ten. The sample was memory CD4+ T cells sorted from blood. Sample subset: CD45RA-negative fraction. The source is a man younger than 35 in good health.

This sequence joins TRBV7-3 and TRBJ1-1, with D possibly TRBD1 on 6 matching bases. The CDR3 sequence is 14 residues long. Germline values: CDR1 SGHTA, CDR2 FQGTGA. Trimming took off 6 bases at V and 4 bases at J, with 15 bases between the two ends. The CDR3 DNA reads as TGTGCCAGCAGGGAACAGGGTGATGCCACTGAAGCTTTCTTT. This gives the protein CASREQGDATEAFF.

This clone came up a few times. Distinct nucleotide sequences in the sample also encode this CDR3. The chain combines TRBV6-1 with TRBJ1-6; 9 bases agree with TRBD1. V lost 6 bases, J lost 9 bases, and 3 bases stayed unmatched. CDR1 is MNHNS, CDR2 SASEGT, per germline. CDR3 length: 13 amino acids. CDR3 protein: CASSGTGSSPLHF. The DNA of the CDR3 is TGTGCCAGCAGCGGGACAGGGTCTTCACCCCTCCACTTT.

V gene TRBV10-1 combines with J gene TRBJ1-1; a possible D gene is TRBD1 (5 bases). Germline-derived CDR1 and CDR2 are WNHNN and SYGVQD (reference sequence). This CDR3 is 13 amino acids long. V was pared by 0 bases and J by 10 bases, with 12 bases between. The CDR3 nucleotides read TGCGCCAGCAGTGAGTCGACCAGGGTCGGAGCTTTCTTT. Protein: CASSESTRVGAFF.

The J gene is TRBJ1-2, the V gene TRBV10-3; D remains unclear. Germline loops: CDR1 ENHRY, CDR2 SYGVKD. CDR3 length: 16 residues. V dropped 0 bases and J dropped 1 base, with 12 bases sitting between them. For the CDR3, the DNA is TGTGCCATCAGTGAGTCGGGAAACAGATATAACTATGGCTACACCTTC. Residues: CAISESGNRYNYGYTF.

The count of this clone is one. Here the CDR3 DNA reads TGTGCCAGCAGCTTAGAGGTGGGGGGCTACACCTTC. Translated: CASSLEVGGYTF. The chain couples TRBV7-2 to TRBJ1-2; D gene ambiguous. The CDR3 runs 12 residues. The V end was cut by 1 base, the J end by 8 bases, with 8 bases between. The germline CDR1 and CDR2 sequences are SGHTA and FQGNSA.

The chain carries TRBV30 and TRBJ1-6, with a weak D call TRBD1 (6 bases). Germline lookup yields CDR1 GTSNPN and CDR2 SVGIG (reference sequence). V lost 4 bases and J lost 9, with 16 bases in between. This CDR3 has 14 residues. The CDR3 here is CAWTETGKGSPLHF. DNA for the CDR3: TGTGCCTGGACCGAAACAGGGAAGGGTTCACCCCTCCACTTT.

This chain links TRBV10-3 with TRBJ1-5, with D unresolved. This CDR3 has 13 residues. V dropped 0 bases and J dropped 12 bases, with 12 bases sitting between them. The germline V gene encodes CDR1 ENHRY and CDR2 SYGVKD. The CDR3 nucleotides read TGTGCCATCAGTGAGTCGGGAACTAATCACCAGCATTTT. Its protein product is CAISESGTNHQHF.

This clone was recorded only once. The rearrangement uses TRBV29-1 and TRBJ2-2, with D unclear. The CDR3 is 14 residues long. V lost 5 bases to trimming and J lost 3 bases, with 13 bases between them. Germline CDR1 SQVTM, CDR2 ANQGSEA. CDR3 sequence reads: CSVSAGKYTGELFF. Written as DNA, the CDR3 is TGCAGCGTTTCAGCAGGCAAATACACCGGGGAGCTGTTTTTT.

This chain connects TRBV30 to TRBJ1-6, with 7 bases aligning to TRBD1. Germline loops: CDR1 GTSNPN, CDR2 SVGIG (reference sequence). The J segment lost 5 bases and the V segment lost 0 bases, leaving 4 bases of the junction unmatched. This CDR3 has 15 amino acids. CDR3 DNA: TGTGCCTGGAGTGTAGGGACAGACAATAATTCACCCCTCCACTTT. Protein: CAWSVGTDNNSPLHF.

The chain has TRBV2 and TRBJ1-3, with 7 bases that match TRBD1. CDR3 length: 15 amino acids. The germline V gene encodes CDR1 SNHLY and CDR2 FYNNEI. V shed 8 bases and J 0 bases; nucleotides not matched to a gene: 7. As DNA, the CDR3 is TGTGCCAGCTACCCGCAGGGGGTCTCTGGAAACACCATATATTTT. It encodes CASYPQGVSGNTIYF. Looking up the rest from reference TRBV2 and TRBJ1-3 gives the full variable domain: EPEVTQTPSHQVTQMGQEVILRCVPISNHLYFYWYRQILGQKVEFLVSFYNNEISEKSEIFDDQFSVERPDGSNFTLKIRSTKLEDSAMYFCASYPQGVSGNTIYFGEGSWLTVV.

This clone was counted a few times. This rearrangement joins TRBV5-4 to TRBJ2-3; TRBD1 matches at 8 bases. V lost 4 bases, J lost 4 bases, and 5 bases stayed unmatched. The germline V gene has CDR1 SGHNT and CDR2 YYREEE (reference sequence). The CDR3 length is 14 residues. CDR3 in amino acids: CASSDGQGADTQYF. The CDR3, as DNA: TGTGCCAGCAGCGACGGACAGGGAGCAGATACGCAGTATTTT.

The chain recombines TRBV19 with TRBJ1-2; D unresolved. The V end lost 10 bases, the J end lost 4 bases, and 10 bases lay between the germline ends. Germline CDR1 is LNHDA and CDR2 is SQIVND (reference sequence). The CDR3 runs to 11 residues. CDR3 protein: CANFRGYGYTF. CDR3 nucleotides: TGTGCCAATTTCCGAGGCTATGGCTACACCTTC. Full variable domain (rest looked up from reference TRBV19 and TRBJ1-2): DGGITQSPKYLFRKEGQNVTLSCEQNLNHDAMYWYRQDPGQGLRLIYYSQIVNDFQKGDIAEGYSVSREKKESFPLTVTSAQKNPTAFYLCANFRGYGYTFGSGTRLTVV.

The chain recombines TRBV5-6 with TRBJ2-3; 7 positions match TRBD1. J was trimmed by 3 bases and V by 6 bases; bases with no gene match: 13. CDR3 length: 16 amino acids. The germline V gene encodes CDR1 SGHDT and CDR2 YYEEEE. The CDR3 loop is CASTGGWGQGTDTQYF. The DNA for the CDR3 is TGTGCCAGCACAGGGGGTTGGGGGCAGGGTACAGATACGCAGTATTTT.

The chain joins TRBV5-6 to TRBJ1-6, with 9 bases fitting TRBD1. This CDR3 is built from 16 residues. Germline assignment: CDR1 SGHDT and CDR2 YYEEEE. V lost 4 bases to trimming and J lost 7 bases; unmatched junction nucleotides: 9. The CDR3 loop is CASSNAPGTGNSPLHF. CDR3 bases: TGTGCCAGCAGCAACGCACCTGGGACAGGGAATTCACCCCTCCACTTT.

V usage is TRBV10-3 and J usage is TRBJ2-1; D is unclear. V dropped 7 bases and J dropped 6 bases, with 13 bases sitting between them. This CDR3 has 13 amino acids. Germline-derived CDR1 and CDR2 are ENHRY and SYGVKD. This chain's CDR3 is CAIMGPIRNEQFF. CDR3 bases: TGTGCCATCATGGGCCCCATCCGCAATGAGCAGTTCTTC.

The chain recombines TRBV7-2 with TRBJ2-1, with a tentative D call TRBD2 (5 bases). Germline V gene sequence: CDR1 SGHTA, CDR2 FQGNSA. The CDR3 covers 15 residues. Trimming took 0 bases from V and 7 from J, leaving 13 bases between them. The chain's CDR3 is CASSLASSAVNEQFF. The CDR3 DNA reads TGTGCCAGCAGCTTAGCTTCTTCAGCGGTGAATGAGCAGTTCTTC.